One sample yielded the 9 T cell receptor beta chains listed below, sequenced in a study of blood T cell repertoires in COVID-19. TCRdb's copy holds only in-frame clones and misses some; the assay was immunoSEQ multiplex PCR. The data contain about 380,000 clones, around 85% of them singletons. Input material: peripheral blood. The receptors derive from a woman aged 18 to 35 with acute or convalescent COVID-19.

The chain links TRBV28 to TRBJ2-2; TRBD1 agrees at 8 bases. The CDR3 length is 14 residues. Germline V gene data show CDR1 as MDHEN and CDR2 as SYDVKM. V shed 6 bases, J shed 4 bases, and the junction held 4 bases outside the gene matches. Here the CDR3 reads CASSPDRVTGELFF. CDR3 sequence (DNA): TGTGCCAGCAGCCCGGACAGGGTCACCGGGGAGCTGTTTTTT. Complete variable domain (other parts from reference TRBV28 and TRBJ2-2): DVKVTQSSRYLVKRTGEKVFLECVQDMDHENMFWYRQDPGLGLRLIYFSYDVKMKEKGDIPEGYSVSREKKERFSLILESASTNQTSMYLCASSPDRVTGELFFGEGSRLTVL.

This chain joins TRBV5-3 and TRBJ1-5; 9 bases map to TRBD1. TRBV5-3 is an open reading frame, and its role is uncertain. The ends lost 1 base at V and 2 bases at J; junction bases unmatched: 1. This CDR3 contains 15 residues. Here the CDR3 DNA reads TGTGCCAGAAGCTTGAGGGACAGGGGCAATCAGCCCCAGCATTTT. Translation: CARSLRDRGNQPQHF.

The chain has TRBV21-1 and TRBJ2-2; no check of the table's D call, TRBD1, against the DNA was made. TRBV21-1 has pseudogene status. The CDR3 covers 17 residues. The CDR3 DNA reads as TGTGCCAGCAGCAAAGCGGACAGGGCCTTTAACACCGGGGAGCTGTTTTTT. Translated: CASSKADRAFNTGELFF.

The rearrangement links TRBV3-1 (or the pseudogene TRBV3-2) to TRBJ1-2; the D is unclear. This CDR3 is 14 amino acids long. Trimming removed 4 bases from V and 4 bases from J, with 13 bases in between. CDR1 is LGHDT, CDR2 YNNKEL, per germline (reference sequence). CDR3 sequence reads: CASSPDIMVYGYTF. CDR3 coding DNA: TGTGCCAGCAGCCCCGACATAATGGTCTATGGCTACACCTTC.

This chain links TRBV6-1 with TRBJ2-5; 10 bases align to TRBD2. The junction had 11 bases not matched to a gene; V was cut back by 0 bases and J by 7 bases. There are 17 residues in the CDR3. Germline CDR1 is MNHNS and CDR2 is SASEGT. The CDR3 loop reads CASSEASSGRIGGTQYF. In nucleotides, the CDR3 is TGTGCCAGCAGTGAAGCGTCTAGCGGGAGAATTGGAGGGACCCAGTACTTC.

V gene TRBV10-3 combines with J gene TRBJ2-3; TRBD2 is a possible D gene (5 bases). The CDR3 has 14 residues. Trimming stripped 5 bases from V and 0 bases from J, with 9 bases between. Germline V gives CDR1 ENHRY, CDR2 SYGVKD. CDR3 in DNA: TGTGCCATCAGTTTCGGGGTTAGCACAGATACGCAGTATTTT. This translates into CAISFGVSTDTQYF.

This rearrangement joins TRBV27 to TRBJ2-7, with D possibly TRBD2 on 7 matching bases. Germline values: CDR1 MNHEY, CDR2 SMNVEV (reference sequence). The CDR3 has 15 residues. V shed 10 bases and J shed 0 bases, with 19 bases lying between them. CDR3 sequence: CAIFWGGLDSYEQYF. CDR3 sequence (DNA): TGTGCCATCTTCTGGGGGGGGCTAGACTCCTACGAGCAGTACTTC.

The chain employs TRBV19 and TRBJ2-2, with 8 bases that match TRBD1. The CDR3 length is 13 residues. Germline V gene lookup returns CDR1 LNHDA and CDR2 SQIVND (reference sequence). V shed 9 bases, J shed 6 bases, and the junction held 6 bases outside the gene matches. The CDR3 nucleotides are TGTGCCAGCAGGACAGGGTTCGCCGGGGAGCTGTTTTTT. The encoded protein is CASRTGFAGELFF. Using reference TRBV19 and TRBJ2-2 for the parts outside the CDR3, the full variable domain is DGGITQSPKYLFRKEGQNVTLSCEQNLNHDAMYWYRQDPGQGLRLIYYSQIVNDFQKGDIAEGYSVSREKKESFPLTVTSAQKNPTAFYLCASRTGFAGELFFGEGSRLTVL.

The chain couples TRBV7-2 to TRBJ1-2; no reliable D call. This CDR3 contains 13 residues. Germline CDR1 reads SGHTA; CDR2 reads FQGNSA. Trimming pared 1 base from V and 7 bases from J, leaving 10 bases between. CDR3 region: CASSLGAFSGYTF. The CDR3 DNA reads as TGTGCCAGCAGCTTAGGGGCTTTCAGTGGCTACACCTTC.